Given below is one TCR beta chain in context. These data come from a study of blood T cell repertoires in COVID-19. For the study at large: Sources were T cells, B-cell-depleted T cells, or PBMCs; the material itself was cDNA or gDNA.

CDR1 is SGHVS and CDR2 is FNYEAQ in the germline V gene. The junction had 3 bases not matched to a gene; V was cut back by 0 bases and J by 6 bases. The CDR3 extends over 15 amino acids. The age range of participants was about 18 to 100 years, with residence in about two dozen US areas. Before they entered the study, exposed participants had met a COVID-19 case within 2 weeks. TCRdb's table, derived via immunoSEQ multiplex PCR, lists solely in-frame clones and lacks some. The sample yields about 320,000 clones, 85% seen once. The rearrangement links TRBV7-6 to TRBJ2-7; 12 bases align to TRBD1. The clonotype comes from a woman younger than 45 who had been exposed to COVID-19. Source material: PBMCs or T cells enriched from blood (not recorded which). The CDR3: CASSLAGQGASEQYF. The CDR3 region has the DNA TGTGCCAGCAGCTTAGCGGGACAGGGGGCGTCCGAGCAGTACTTC.